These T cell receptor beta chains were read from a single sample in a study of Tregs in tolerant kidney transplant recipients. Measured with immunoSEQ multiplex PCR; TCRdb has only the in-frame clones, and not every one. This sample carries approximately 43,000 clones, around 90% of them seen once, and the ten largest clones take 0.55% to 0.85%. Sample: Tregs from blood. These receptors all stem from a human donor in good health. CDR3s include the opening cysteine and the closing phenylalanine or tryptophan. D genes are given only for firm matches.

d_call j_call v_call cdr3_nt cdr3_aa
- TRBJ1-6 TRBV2 TGTGCCAGCAGGACGAATTCACCCCTCCACTTT CASRTNSPLHF
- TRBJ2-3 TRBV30 TGTGCCTGGAGGGTAAAGGGCCGGGATACGCAGTATTTT CAWRVKGRDTQYF
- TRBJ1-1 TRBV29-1 TGCAGCGTTGACCAGGGGAACACTGAAGCTTTCTTT CSVDQGNTEAFF
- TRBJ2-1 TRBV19 TGTGCCAGTAGTTTCGCAGGCCCTTACAATGAGCAGTTCTTC CASSFAGPYNEQFF
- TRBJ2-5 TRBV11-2 TGTGCCAGCAGCTCTACACTAGGAGGGAAGGGAGAGACCCAGTACTTC CASSSTLGGKGETQYF
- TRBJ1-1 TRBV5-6 TGTGCCAGCAGCTTACAACAGGGCCTGAACACTGAAGCTTTCTTT CASSLQQGLNTEAFF
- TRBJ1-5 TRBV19 TGTGCCAGTAGTATAGGACAGACATATAGCAATCAGCCCCAGCATTTT CASSIGQTYSNQPQHF
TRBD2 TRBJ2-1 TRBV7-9 TGTGCCAGCAGCGGAGCAGGCGGGAGCTCCTACAATGAGCAGTTCTTC CASSGAGGSSYNEQFF
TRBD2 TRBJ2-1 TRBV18 TGTGCCAGCTCACGAACTAGCGGGAGTGCCAATGAGCAGTTCTTC CASSRTSGSANEQFF
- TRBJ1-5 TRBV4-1 TGCGCCAGCAGCCAAGATGTTGGTTGGGGGAGCAATCAGCCCCAGCATTTT CASSQDVGWGSNQPQHF
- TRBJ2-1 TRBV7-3 TGTGCCAGCAGCTACCGGGACAGCGGGTACAATGAGCAGTTCTTC CASSYRDSGYNEQFF
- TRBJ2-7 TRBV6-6 TGTGCCAGCACGAGAGGACAGAGGCATACCTACGAGCAGTACTTC CASTRGQRHTYEQYF
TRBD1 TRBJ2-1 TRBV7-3 TGTGCCAGCAGCTCGCCGGGACAGGGCCCTGTGGAGCAGTTCTTC CASSSPGQGPVEQFF
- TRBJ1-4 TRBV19 TGTGCCAGTAGTACCAGCAAAACGTATGAAAAACTGTTTTTT CASSTSKTYEKLFF
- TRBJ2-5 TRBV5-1 TGCGCCAGCAGCCCGCTACCCAGCCTGACGGAGACCCAGTACTTC CASSPLPSLTETQYF
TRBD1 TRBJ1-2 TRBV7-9 TGTGCCAGCAGCCTAGGATACCAAGGGGGCGCTTATGGCTACACCTTC CASSLGYQGGAYGYTF
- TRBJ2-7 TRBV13 TGTGCCAGCAGCTTAAGACGGCAGACCTACGAGCAGTACTTC CASSLRRQTYEQYF
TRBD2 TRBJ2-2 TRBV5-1 TGCGCCAGCAGCTTGCGACTAGCGGGAGGGCCCGGCACCGGGGAGCTGTTTTTT CASSLRLAGGPGTGELFF
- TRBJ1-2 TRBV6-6 TGTGCCAGCAGTTTACAGGGCAGGAACTATGGCTACACCTTC CASSLQGRNYGYTF
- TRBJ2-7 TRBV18 TGTGCCAGCTCACCGGAAATTGGAAGGGGCGAGCAGTACTTC CASSPEIGRGEQYF
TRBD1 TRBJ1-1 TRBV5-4 TGTGCCAGCAGCTGGGGGGTGACAGGGAGAGAGACTGAAGCTTTCTTT CASSWGVTGRETEAFF
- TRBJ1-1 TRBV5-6 TGTGCCAGCAGCTTAATGAACACTGAAGCTTTCTTT CASSLMNTEAFF